A selection of T cell receptor beta chains follows, all from one sample in a study of T-cell reconstitution after alpha-beta-depleted transplantation in children. TCRdb processed the PCR reads anew with MiXCR; each CDR3 protein has one entry. Here the sample spans almost 500,000 distinct CDR3 sequences, under 15% being singletons. This specimen consisted of PBMCs from the stem cell graft donor, obtained from the stem cell graft. All receptors derive from a human donor who donated a stem cell graft to a child with combined immunodeficiency. CDR3s include the opening cysteine and the closing phenylalanine or tryptophan. D genes are given only for firm matches. The size of a clone is reported for some rows only, either as once, few or many, or as a class for expanded clones.

V gene: TRBV7-3
J gene: TRBJ1-1
D gene: -
CDR3 length: 15
clone size: few
CDR3 protein: CASSLIGGKNTEAFF
CDR3 DNA: TGTGCCAGCAGCTTAATAGGGGGGAAGAACACTGAAGCTTTCTTT

V gene: TRBV7-8
J gene: TRBJ1-4
D gene: -
CDR3 length: 13
clone size: few
CDR3 protein: CASSLGADEKLFF
CDR3 DNA: TGTGCCAGCAGCTTAGGGGCGGATGAAAAACTGTTTTTT

V gene: TRBV4-3
J gene: TRBJ2-1
D gene: TRBD2
CDR3 length: 15
clone size: -
CDR3 protein: CASSQYLAEYNEQFF
CDR3 DNA: TGCGCCAGCAGCCAATATCTAGCGGAATACAATGAGCAGTTCTTC

V gene: TRBV4-3
J gene: TRBJ2-5
D gene: TRBD2
CDR3 length: 16
clone size: -
CDR3 protein: CASSRTSGRPQETQYF
CDR3 DNA: TGCGCCAGCAGCCGGACTAGCGGGAGGCCCCAAGAGACCCAGTACTTC

V gene: TRBV20-1
J gene: TRBJ2-3
D gene: TRBD2
CDR3 length: 14
clone size: many
CDR3 protein: CSARLANEADTQYF
CDR3 DNA: TGCAGTGCCAGACTAGCTAACGAGGCAGATACGCAGTATTTT

V gene: TRBV7-9
J gene: TRBJ2-1
D gene: TRBD2
CDR3 length: 16
clone size: -
CDR3 protein: CVSSSSLAGGYNEQFF
CDR3 DNA: TGTGTCAGCAGCTCCTCTCTAGCGGGAGGATACAATGAGCAGTTCTTC

V gene: TRBV20-1
J gene: TRBJ2-3
D gene: TRBD2
CDR3 length: 16
clone size: many
CDR3 protein: CSARGGLAGTTDTQYF
CDR3 DNA: TGCAGTGCTAGAGGGGGACTAGCGGGGACCACAGATACGCAGTATTTT

V gene: TRBV29-1
J gene: TRBJ2-5
D gene: -
CDR3 length: 12
clone size: many
CDR3 protein: CSAQVVQETQYF
CDR3 DNA: TGCAGCGCCCAAGTCGTGCAAGAGACCCAGTACTTC

V gene: TRBV6-2/TRBV6-3
J gene: TRBJ2-5
D gene: TRBD1
CDR3 length: 15
clone size: many
CDR3 protein: CASSYSRQGAETQYF
CDR3 DNA: TGTGCCAGCAGTTACTCGAGACAGGGGGCTGAGACCCAGTACTTC

V gene: TRBV15
J gene: TRBJ2-2
D gene: TRBD2
CDR3 length: 17
clone size: few
CDR3 protein: CATSRDVPIAGTGELFF
CDR3 DNA: TGTGCCACCAGCAGAGATGTTCCAATAGCGGGAACCGGGGAGCTGTTTTTT

V gene: TRBV6-5
J gene: TRBJ2-5
D gene: -
CDR3 length: 15
clone size: few
CDR3 protein: CASSSPGVMQETQYF
CDR3 DNA: TGTGCCAGCAGTTCCCCGGGGGTGATGCAAGAGACCCAGTACTTC

V gene: TRBV4-3
J gene: TRBJ2-1
D gene: TRBD2
CDR3 length: 18
clone size: -
CDR3 protein: CDSSQGPGLAETSPSLVF
CDR3 DNA: TGCGACAGCAGCCAAGGACCGGGACTAGCGGAAACCTCTCCCTCATTAGTCTTC

V gene: TRBV12-3/TRBV12-4
J gene: TRBJ2-2
D gene: -
CDR3 length: 15
clone size: many
CDR3 protein: CASRTGGAQHGELFF
CDR3 DNA: TGTGCCAGCCGAACCGGAGGGGCGCAACACGGGGAGCTGTTTTTT

V gene: TRBV28
J gene: TRBJ2-5
D gene: -
CDR3 length: 20
clone size: many
CDR3 protein: CASSSDAESVRGLYQETQYF
CDR3 DNA: TGTGCCAGCAGTTCGGACGCGGAGTCGGTTCGAGGGTTGTACCAAGAGACCCAGTACTTC

V gene: TRBV5-1
J gene: TRBJ2-5
D gene: TRBD1
CDR3 length: 21
clone size: -
CDR3 protein: CASSLRRQGGGRTLNQETQYF
CDR3 DNA: TGCGCCAGCAGCTTGAGGCGACAGGGTGGCGGAAGGACCCTTAACCAAGAGACCCAGTACTTC

V gene: TRBV7-9
J gene: TRBJ2-5
D gene: -
CDR3 length: 12
clone size: many
CDR3 protein: CASSDIGETQYF
CDR3 DNA: TGTGCCAGCAGCGACATTGGAGAGACCCAGTACTTC

V gene: TRBV4-3
J gene: TRBJ2-7
D gene: -
CDR3 length: 14
clone size: few
CDR3 protein: CASSQYRNSYEQYF
CDR3 DNA: TGCGCCAGCAGCCAATACAGGAATTCCTACGAGCAGTACTTC

V gene: TRBV7-9
J gene: TRBJ1-6
D gene: TRBD1
CDR3 length: 17
clone size: -
CDR3 protein: CASILTGGVFGGSPLHF
CDR3 DNA: TGTGCCAGCATCTTGACAGGGGGCGTCTTCGGCGGTTCACCCCTCCACTTT

V gene: TRBV12-5
J gene: TRBJ2-7
D gene: TRBD1
CDR3 length: 15
clone size: -
CDR3 protein: CASGSPRTGPSEQYF
CDR3 DNA: TGTGCTAGTGGTTCTCCAAGGACAGGACCCAGCGAGCAGTACTTC

V gene: TRBV10-3
J gene: TRBJ2-3
D gene: -
CDR3 length: 15
clone size: many
CDR3 protein: CAISERGISTDTQYF
CDR3 DNA: TGTGCCATCAGTGAGCGGGGGATAAGCACAGATACGCAGTATTTT

V gene: TRBV4-2
J gene: TRBJ2-2
D gene: -
CDR3 length: 18
clone size: -
CDR3 protein: CASSQVLPSWGNTGELFF
CDR3 DNA: TGTGCCAGCAGCCAAGTTCTTCCGTCCTGGGGGAACACCGGGGAGCTGTTTTTT

V gene: TRBV7-3
J gene: TRBJ2-7
D gene: -
CDR3 length: 17
clone size: -
CDR3 protein: CASSERSSGTAKYEQYF
CDR3 DNA: TGTGCCAGCAGCGAACGTTCTTCCGGGACGGCGAAATACGAGCAGTACTTC

V gene: TRBV7-2
J gene: TRBJ2-7
D gene: -
CDR3 length: 12
clone size: -
CDR3 protein: CASSLTPGQKYF
CDR3 DNA: TGTGCCAGCAGCCTCACCCCGGGACAAAAGTACTTC

V gene: TRBV29-1
J gene: TRBJ1-5
D gene: TRBD1
CDR3 length: 15
clone size: -
CDR3 protein: CSVVTGVWGNQPQHF
CDR3 DNA: TGCAGCGTTGTGACAGGGGTTTGGGGCAATCAGCCCCAGCATTTT

V gene: TRBV6-4
J gene: TRBJ2-1
D gene: -
CDR3 length: 19
clone size: -
CDR3 protein: CASRGLGDRRQALGNEQFF
CDR3 DNA: TGTGCCAGTCGCGGTTTGGGGGACCGACGACAGGCCCTAGGCAATGAGCAGTTCTTC

V gene: TRBV28
J gene: TRBJ2-7
D gene: -
CDR3 length: 16
clone size: many
CDR3 protein: CASSLISRGGSYEQYF
CDR3 DNA: TGTGCCAGCAGTTTGATCTCGAGGGGGGGCTCCTACGAGCAGTACTTC

V gene: TRBV6-2/TRBV6-3
J gene: TRBJ2-5
D gene: -
CDR3 length: 12
clone size: few
CDR3 protein: CASSYPPPDQYF
CDR3 DNA: TGTGCCAGCAGTTACCCCCCCCCGGACCAGTACTTC

V gene: TRBV29-1
J gene: TRBJ2-1
D gene: TRBD1
CDR3 length: 13
clone size: few
CDR3 protein: CSVVRQGAGEQFF
CDR3 DNA: TGCAGCGTTGTTCGACAGGGGGCCGGTGAGCAGTTCTTC

V gene: TRBV7-2
J gene: TRBJ2-5
D gene: -
CDR3 length: 13
clone size: many
CDR3 protein: CASSFHRLETQYF
CDR3 DNA: TGTGCCAGCAGCTTTCACAGATTAGAGACCCAGTACTTC

V gene: TRBV4-3
J gene: TRBJ1-2
D gene: -
CDR3 length: 15
clone size: few
CDR3 protein: CASSQEVAGGYGYTF
CDR3 DNA: TGCGCCAGCAGCCAAGAGGTTGCGGGAGGGTATGGCTACACCTTC

V gene: TRBV5-6
J gene: TRBJ2-2
D gene: -
CDR3 length: 16
clone size: few
CDR3 protein: CASSLNFRGPRGELFF
CDR3 DNA: TGTGCCAGCAGCTTGAACTTCCGGGGCCCCAGGGGGGAGCTGTTTTTT

V gene: TRBV11-2
J gene: TRBJ2-1
D gene: TRBD2
CDR3 length: 14
clone size: -
CDR3 protein: CASRASGMGSEQFF
CDR3 DNA: TGTGCCAGCAGGGCTAGCGGGATGGGTTCTGAGCAGTTCTTC

V gene: TRBV29-1
J gene: TRBJ2-1
D gene: -
CDR3 length: 14
clone size: -
CDR3 protein: CSVPPGQIYNEQFF
CDR3 DNA: TGCAGCGTACCGCCGGGACAAATTTACAATGAGCAGTTCTTC

V gene: TRBV4-2
J gene: TRBJ2-1
D gene: TRBD2
CDR3 length: 18
clone size: few
CDR3 protein: CASSQEIGLAGEYNEQFF
CDR3 DNA: TGTGCCAGCAGCCAAGAAATTGGGCTAGCGGGGGAGTACAATGAGCAGTTCTTC

V gene: TRBV27
J gene: TRBJ2-1
D gene: -
CDR3 length: 15
clone size: -
CDR3 protein: CASSLSGPPYNEQFF
CDR3 DNA: TGTGCCAGCAGTTTATCGGGACCCCCGTACAATGAGCAGTTCTTC

V gene: TRBV29-1
J gene: TRBJ2-2
D gene: -
CDR3 length: 11
clone size: many
CDR3 protein: CSVASTGELFF
CDR3 DNA: TGCAGCGTTGCGTCCACCGGGGAGCTGTTTTTT

V gene: TRBV4-3
J gene: TRBJ1-2
D gene: -
CDR3 length: 16
clone size: -
CDR3 protein: CASSQDRRRTNYGYTF
CDR3 DNA: TGCGCCAGCAGCCAAGATCGGCGGCGTACTAACTATGGCTACACCTTC

V gene: TRBV7-2
J gene: TRBJ2-7
D gene: TRBD2
CDR3 length: 15
clone size: -
CDR3 protein: CASSTLAGRSYEQYF
CDR3 DNA: TGTGCCAGCAGCACCTTAGCGGGGCGCTCCTACGAGCAGTACTTC

V gene: TRBV30
J gene: TRBJ2-1
D gene: -
CDR3 length: 13
clone size: many
CDR3 protein: CAWSMTLDNEQFF
CDR3 DNA: TGTGCCTGGAGTATGACCCTTGACAATGAGCAGTTCTTC

V gene: TRBV12-3/TRBV12-4
J gene: TRBJ1-4
D gene: TRBD1
CDR3 length: 16
clone size: -
CDR3 protein: CASSPAGQGAREKLFF
CDR3 DNA: TGTGCCAGCAGTCCCGCGGGACAGGGGGCAAGGGAAAAACTGTTTTTT

V gene: TRBV7-9
J gene: TRBJ2-5
D gene: -
CDR3 length: 17
clone size: few
CDR3 protein: CASSQQIGIVGRETQYF
CDR3 DNA: TGTGCCAGCAGCCAACAAATCGGGATCGTGGGTAGAGAGACCCAGTACTTC

V gene: TRBV7-9
J gene: TRBJ2-5
D gene: TRBD2
CDR3 length: 17
clone size: many
CDR3 protein: CASSLNLGLEGIETQYF
CDR3 DNA: TGTGCCAGCAGCTTGAATCTCGGACTAGAGGGGATCGAGACCCAGTACTTC

V gene: TRBV20-1
J gene: TRBJ2-7
D gene: TRBD2
CDR3 length: 17
clone size: -
CDR3 protein: CSALRGTSGSANYEQYF
CDR3 DNA: TGCAGTGCTCTACGCGGGACTAGCGGGAGCGCAAACTACGAGCAGTACTTC

V gene: TRBV29-1
J gene: TRBJ2-3
D gene: -
CDR3 length: 11
clone size: -
CDR3 protein: CSELHTDTQYF
CDR3 DNA: TGCAGCGAATTGCACACAGATACGCAGTATTTT

V gene: TRBV7-8
J gene: TRBJ2-1
D gene: TRBD2
CDR3 length: 18
clone size: -
CDR3 protein: CASSSTNRTSGTYNEQFF
CDR3 DNA: TGTGCCAGCAGCTCGACGAACAGGACTAGCGGGACTTACAATGAGCAGTTCTTC

V gene: TRBV9
J gene: TRBJ2-3
D gene: TRBD1
CDR3 length: 17
clone size: few
CDR3 protein: CASSATQGVRGTDTQYF
CDR3 DNA: TGTGCCAGCAGCGCGACGCAGGGGGTCCGAGGCACAGATACGCAGTATTTT

V gene: TRBV7-2
J gene: TRBJ2-3
D gene: -
CDR3 length: 14
clone size: few
CDR3 protein: CASSARLNSDTQYF
CDR3 DNA: TGTGCCAGCAGCGCCCGCCTTAATTCGGATACGCAGTATTTT

V gene: TRBV5-1
J gene: TRBJ1-1
D gene: -
CDR3 length: 14
clone size: few
CDR3 protein: CASSGGTVNTEAFF
CDR3 DNA: TGCGCCAGCAGCGGAGGGACGGTCAACACTGAAGCTTTCTTT

V gene: TRBV4-3
J gene: TRBJ2-7
D gene: -
CDR3 length: 18
clone size: few
CDR3 protein: CASSKFLLGTGPSYEQYF
CDR3 DNA: TGCGCCAGCAGCAAATTTTTGTTGGGTACCGGGCCCTCCTACGAGCAGTACTTC

V gene: TRBV7-2
J gene: TRBJ2-3
D gene: TRBD2
CDR3 length: 16
clone size: many
CDR3 protein: CASCPSGDATTDTQYF
CDR3 DNA: TGTGCCAGCTGCCCTAGCGGGGATGCGACCACAGATACGCAGTATTTT

V gene: TRBV20-1
J gene: TRBJ2-1
D gene: TRBD2
CDR3 length: 15
clone size: -
CDR3 protein: CSVDRRGGPYNEQFF
CDR3 DNA: TGCAGTGTCGATCGGCGGGGGGGCCCCTACAATGAGCAGTTCTTC

V gene: TRBV6-2/TRBV6-3
J gene: TRBJ1-2
D gene: -
CDR3 length: 12
clone size: many
CDR3 protein: CATMEEPYGYTF
CDR3 DNA: TGTGCCACTATGGAGGAGCCCTATGGCTACACCTTC

V gene: TRBV7-2
J gene: TRBJ1-1
D gene: -
CDR3 length: 13
clone size: few
CDR3 protein: CASSLSRYTEAFF
CDR3 DNA: TGTGCCAGCAGCTTAAGCAGGTACACTGAAGCTTTCTTT

V gene: TRBV15
J gene: TRBJ2-1
D gene: TRBD2
CDR3 length: 19
clone size: many
CDR3 protein: CATSRDVPASGRMVHEQFF
CDR3 DNA: TGTGCCACCAGCAGAGATGTTCCCGCGAGCGGGAGGATGGTCCATGAGCAGTTCTTC

V gene: TRBV2
J gene: TRBJ2-1
D gene: TRBD2
CDR3 length: 15
clone size: few
CDR3 protein: CATGLAGGPKNEQFF
CDR3 DNA: TGTGCCACAGGACTAGCGGGAGGGCCTAAAAATGAGCAGTTCTTC

V gene: TRBV18
J gene: TRBJ2-7
D gene: -
CDR3 length: 14
clone size: few
CDR3 protein: CASSPVGTGYEQYF
CDR3 DNA: TGTGCCAGCTCACCAGTAGGGACGGGCTACGAGCAGTACTTC

V gene: TRBV5-1
J gene: TRBJ2-3
D gene: TRBD2
CDR3 length: 16
clone size: few
CDR3 protein: CASSLRLAGDTDTQYF
CDR3 DNA: TGCGCCAGCAGCCTTCGACTAGCGGGGGACACAGATACGCAGTATTTT